This TCR beta chain was sequenced in a study of cytomegalovirus exposure and HLA in healthy donors. Study-wide results and limits: In all likelihood, a cluster of highly shared sequence variants was a sequencing artifact. In vitro confirmation showed a few CMV-associated chains to be CMV antigen specific. Sequencing depth roughly uniform across donors was assumed in presence/absence analyses. TCR beta sequences numbering under 20,000 were associated with HLA alleles at 0.05 false discovery rate in a later analysis.

As for this clone: No antigen is known for it.

V lost 0 bases, J lost 5 bases, and 11 bases stayed unmatched. CDR1 is MGHRA and CDR2 is YSYEKL in the germline V gene. CDR3 length equals 18 residues. Primers for the PCR totalled 60 Vbeta and 13 Jbeta. TCRdb keeps only in-frame clones here, not all; method: immunoSEQ multiplex PCR. The top ten hold roughly 2% of the sample, which has approximately 150,000 clones, 65% to 90% seen once. The sequence was collected from a human donor in good health. V is TRBV4-1 and J is TRBJ2-3, with 10 nucleotides matching TRBD2. Specimen: PBMCs. The CDR3 spells CASSQDREGLAALDTQYF. In nucleotides, the CDR3 is TGCGCCAGCAGCCAAGATCGGGAAGGACTAGCGGCATTAGATACGCAGTATTTT.